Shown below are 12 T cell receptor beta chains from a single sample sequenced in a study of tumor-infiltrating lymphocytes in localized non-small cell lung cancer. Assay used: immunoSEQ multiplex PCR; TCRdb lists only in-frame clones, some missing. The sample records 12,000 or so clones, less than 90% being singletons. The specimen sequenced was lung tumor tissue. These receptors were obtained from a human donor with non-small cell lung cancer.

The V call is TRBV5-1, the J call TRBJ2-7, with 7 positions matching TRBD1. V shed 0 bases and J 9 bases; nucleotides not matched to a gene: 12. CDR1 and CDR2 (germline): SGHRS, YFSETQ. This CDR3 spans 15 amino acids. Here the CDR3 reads CASSLDPGTASGQYF. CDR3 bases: TGCGCCAGCAGCTTGGATCCCGGGACAGCCTCTGGGCAGTACTTC.

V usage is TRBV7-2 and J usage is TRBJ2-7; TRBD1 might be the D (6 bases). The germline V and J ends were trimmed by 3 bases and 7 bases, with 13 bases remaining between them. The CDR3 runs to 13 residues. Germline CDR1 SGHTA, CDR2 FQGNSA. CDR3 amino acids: CASSFPYRVEQYF. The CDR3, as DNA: TGTGCCAGCAGCTTCCCTTACAGGGTTGAGCAGTACTTC.

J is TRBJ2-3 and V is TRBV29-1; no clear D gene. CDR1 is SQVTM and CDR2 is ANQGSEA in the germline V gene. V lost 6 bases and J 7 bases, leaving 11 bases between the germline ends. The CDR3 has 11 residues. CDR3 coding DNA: TGCAGCGTGCCAGATCGTCATACGCAGTATTTT. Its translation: CSVPDRHTQYF.

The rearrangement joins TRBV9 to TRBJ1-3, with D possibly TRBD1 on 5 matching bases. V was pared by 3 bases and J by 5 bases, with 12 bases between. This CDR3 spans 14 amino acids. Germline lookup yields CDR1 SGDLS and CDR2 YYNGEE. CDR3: CASSAYGQRNTIYF. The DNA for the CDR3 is TGTGCCAGCAGCGCATACGGACAACGAAACACCATATATTTT.

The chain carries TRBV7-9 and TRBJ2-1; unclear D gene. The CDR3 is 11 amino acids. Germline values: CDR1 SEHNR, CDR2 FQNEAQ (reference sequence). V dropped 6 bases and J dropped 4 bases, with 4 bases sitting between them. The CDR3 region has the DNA TGTGCCAGCAGATCGTACAATGAGCAGTTCTTC. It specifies CASRSYNEQFF.

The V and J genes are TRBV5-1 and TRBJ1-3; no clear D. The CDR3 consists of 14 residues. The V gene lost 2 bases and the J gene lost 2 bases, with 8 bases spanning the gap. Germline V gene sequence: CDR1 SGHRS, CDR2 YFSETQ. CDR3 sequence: CASSLGDPGNTIYF. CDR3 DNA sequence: TGCGCCAGCAGCTTAGGAGATCCTGGAAACACCATATATTTT.

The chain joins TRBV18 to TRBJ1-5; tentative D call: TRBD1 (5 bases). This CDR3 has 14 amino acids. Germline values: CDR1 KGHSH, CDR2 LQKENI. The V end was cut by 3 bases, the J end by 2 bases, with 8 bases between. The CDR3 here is CASSPGGGNQPQHF. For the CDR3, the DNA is TGTGCCAGCTCACCTGGGGGAGGCAATCAGCCCCAGCATTTT. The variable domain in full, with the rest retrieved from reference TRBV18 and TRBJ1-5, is NAGVMQNPRHLVRRRGQEARLRCSPMKGHSHVYWYRQLPEEGLKFMVYLQKENIIDESGMPKERFSAEFPKEGPSILRIQQVVRGDSAAYFCASSPGGGNQPQHFGDGTRLSIL.

The CDR3 DNA reads as TGTGCCAGCAGTGAAATTTTCTCCGGAGGGCTCAATCAGCCCCAGCATTTT. This encodes CASSEIFSGGLNQPQHF. The chain links TRBV2 to TRBJ1-5; D gene uncertain. The CDR3 consists of 17 residues. Deletions cut 2 bases from V and 3 bases from J, with 17 bases between. The germline V gene encodes CDR1 SNHLY and CDR2 FYNNEI.

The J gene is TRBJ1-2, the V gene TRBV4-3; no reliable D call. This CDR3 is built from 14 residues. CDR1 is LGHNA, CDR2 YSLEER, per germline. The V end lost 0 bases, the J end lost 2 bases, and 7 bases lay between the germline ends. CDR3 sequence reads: CASSQEQMNYGYTF. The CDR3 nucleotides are TGCGCCAGCAGCCAAGAGCAGATGAACTATGGCTACACCTTC.

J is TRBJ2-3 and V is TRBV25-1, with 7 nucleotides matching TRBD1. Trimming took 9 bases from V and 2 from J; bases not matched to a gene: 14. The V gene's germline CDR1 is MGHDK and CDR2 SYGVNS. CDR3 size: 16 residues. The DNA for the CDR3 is TGTGCCAGTGAATCAAGAGGGACAGTGGACACAGATACGCAGTATTTT. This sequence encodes CASESRGTVDTDTQYF.

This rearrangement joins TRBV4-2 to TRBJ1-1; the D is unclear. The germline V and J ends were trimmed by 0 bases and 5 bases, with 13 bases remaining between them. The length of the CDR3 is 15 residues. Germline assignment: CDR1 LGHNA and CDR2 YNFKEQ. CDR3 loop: CASSQDLAGGTEAFF. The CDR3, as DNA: TGTGCCAGCAGCCAAGATCTAGCGGGTGGTACTGAAGCTTTCTTT.

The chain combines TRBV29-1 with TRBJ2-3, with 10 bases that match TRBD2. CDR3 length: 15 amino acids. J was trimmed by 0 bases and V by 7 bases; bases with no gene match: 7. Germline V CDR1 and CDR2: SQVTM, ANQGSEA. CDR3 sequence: CSASSGGHSTDTQYF. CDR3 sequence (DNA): TGCAGCGCCAGTAGCGGGGGGCATAGCACAGATACGCAGTATTTT.